This entry features one T cell receptor (beta chain) sequence. The clone's antigen remains unknown. Base qualities are not at hand, and no much larger clone is one base apart. The CDR3 runs 11 amino acids, cysteine and phenylalanine included. The DNA shown is the 33-base CDR3, in frame from base 1. Relative to germline, V is 5 bases shorter and J is 3 bases shorter, with 3 bases between their ends. In the germline V gene, CDR1 corresponds to SNHLY and CDR2 to FYNNEI. The sample originates from a study of CD8+CD57+ T cells in acquired aplastic anemia (dated by TCRdb to between 2018 and 2020). Concerning the study at large: Extracted DNA from sorted CD4+ and CD8+ cells averaged about 2.9 ug, ranging from about 0.19 to 30 ug. CD8+CD57+ expansion was defined as frequency above the mean frequency observed in healthy subjects.

Findings and caveats that apply to the study as a whole: Patients and healthy controls showed no significant difference in CD8+ Simpson's diversity (P=0.060). Fewer than 30 CD8+ CDR3 sequences were found in both patients and controls but appeared to be highly expressed in patients and within the immunodominant clones of the patients.

The patients picked for sequencing were ones in whom flow cytometry had shown an expansion of CD8+CD57+ cells. Every patient had severe acquired aplastic anemia, diagnosed using the International Study of Aplastic Anemia and Agranulocytosis and Camitta criteria. At the time blood was sampled, none of the patients had received any therapy. The study deep-sequenced TCR repertoires of sorted CD4+ and CD8+ blood T cells from severe aplastic anemia patients and healthy subjects. Patients were enrolled under clinicaltrials.gov protocols 00001620, 01623167, 00001397, 00071045, 00081523 and 00961064 in the USA. Ficoll-Paque density gradient centrifugation was used to isolate peripheral blood mononuclear cells. Before DNA was extracted, CD4+ and CD8+ T cells were sorted using either FACS or magnetic beads. Genomic DNA was used as template for profiling of TCR beta VDJ combinations and CDR3 sequences. An Illumina HiSeq 2000 was used for TCR repertoire sequencing. On the authors' methods: TRBV/TRBJ rearrangement plots, CDR3 size and DJ length profiles, and Simpson's diversity index were used to evaluate the repertoires. The immunodominant clone was defined as the most abundant DNA sequence in deep sequencing data. CDR3 amino acid sequences were checked for sharing across subjects and were also compared against the VDJdb database and published repertoires. The raw public reads went through TCRdb reprocessing: fastp at Q25, MiXCR clone calling, in-frame beta chains kept. Rows are unified per CDR3 protein, each entry keeping the most common DNA and genes. The V and J calls and clone size come from TCRdb's table, not from the authors' own analysis. The sample table shows 75,000 to 80,000 distinct CDR3 sequences, and just over 70% are seen once. Together, the top ten hold 80% to 90% of the sample.

The V gene is TRBV2 and the J gene is TRBJ2-3; a confident D gene designation cannot be given. The clonotype originates from a human donor with aplastic anemia. The sequenced sample consisted of sorted CD4+, CD8+, or CD8+CD57+ T cells (not recorded which) from PBMCs. The CDR3 sequence is CASSHTDTQYF. The DNA reads TGTGCCAGCAGTCATACAGATACGCAGTATTTT. Extended through the reference TRBV2 and TRBJ2-3 proteins, this CDR3 yields the full variable domain: EPEVTQTPSHQVTQMGQEVILRCVPISNHLYFYWYRQILGQKVEFLVSFYNNEISEKSEIFDDQFSVERPDGSNFTLKIRSTKLEDSAMYFCASSHTDTQYFGPGTRLTVL.